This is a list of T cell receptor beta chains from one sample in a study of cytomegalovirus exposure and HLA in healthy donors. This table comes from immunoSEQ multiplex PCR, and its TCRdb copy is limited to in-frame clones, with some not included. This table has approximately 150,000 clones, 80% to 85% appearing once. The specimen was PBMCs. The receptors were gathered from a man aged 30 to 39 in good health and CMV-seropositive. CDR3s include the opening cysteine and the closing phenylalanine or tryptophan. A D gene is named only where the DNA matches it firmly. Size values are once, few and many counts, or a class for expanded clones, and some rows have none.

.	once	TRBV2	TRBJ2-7	CASSPRVIYEQYF	TGTGCCAGCAGTCCCAGGGTAATCTACGAGCAGTACTTC
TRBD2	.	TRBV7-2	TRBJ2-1	CASSSPGLADYNEQFF	TGTGCCAGCAGCTCGCCGGGACTAGCGGATTACAATGAGCAGTTCTTC
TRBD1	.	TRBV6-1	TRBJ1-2	CASRSADREGYTF	TGTGCCAGCAGATCCGCGGACAGGGAAGGCTACACCTTC
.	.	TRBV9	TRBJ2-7	CASSAEGQGYEQYF	TGTGCCAGCAGCGCGGAGGGGCAGGGCTACGAGCAGTACTTC
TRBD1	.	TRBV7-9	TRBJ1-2	CASSLVGTGGSGYTF	TGTGCCAGCAGCTTAGTGGGGACAGGGGGCTCTGGCTACACCTTC
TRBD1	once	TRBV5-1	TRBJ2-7	CASSFGTGDYEQYF	TGCGCCAGCAGCTTCGGGACAGGGGACTACGAGCAGTACTTC
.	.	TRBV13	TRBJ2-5	CASSLGGGTQETQYF	TGTGCCAGCAGCTTAGGTGGGGGGACTCAAGAGACCCAGTACTTC
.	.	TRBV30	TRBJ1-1	CAWSVDRVMAEAFF	TGTGCCTGGAGTGTAGATCGGGTAATGGCTGAAGCTTTCTTT
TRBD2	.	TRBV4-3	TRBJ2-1	CASSQGLVAGNEQFF	TGCGCCAGCAGCCAAGGGTTGGTAGCGGGGAACGAGCAGTTCTTC
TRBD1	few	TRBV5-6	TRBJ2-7	CASSLAGTGPKEQYF	TGTGCCAGCAGCTTGGCGGGGACAGGGCCTAAAGAGCAGTACTTC
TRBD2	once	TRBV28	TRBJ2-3	CASSLSWGLSTDTQYF	TGTGCCAGCAGTTTAAGTTGGGGACTAAGCACAGATACGCAGTATTTT
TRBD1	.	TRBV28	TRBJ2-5	CASSLEGANQETQYF	TGTGCCAGCAGTTTAGAGGGGGCGAACCAAGAGACCCAGTACTTC
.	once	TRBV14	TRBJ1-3	CASSQTQGLSGNTIYF	TGTGCCAGCAGCCAAACCCAGGGGCTGTCTGGAAACACCATATATTTT
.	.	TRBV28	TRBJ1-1	CASSSAGTHMNTEAFF	TGTGCCAGCAGTTCCGCCGGGACACATATGAACACTGAAGCTTTCTTT